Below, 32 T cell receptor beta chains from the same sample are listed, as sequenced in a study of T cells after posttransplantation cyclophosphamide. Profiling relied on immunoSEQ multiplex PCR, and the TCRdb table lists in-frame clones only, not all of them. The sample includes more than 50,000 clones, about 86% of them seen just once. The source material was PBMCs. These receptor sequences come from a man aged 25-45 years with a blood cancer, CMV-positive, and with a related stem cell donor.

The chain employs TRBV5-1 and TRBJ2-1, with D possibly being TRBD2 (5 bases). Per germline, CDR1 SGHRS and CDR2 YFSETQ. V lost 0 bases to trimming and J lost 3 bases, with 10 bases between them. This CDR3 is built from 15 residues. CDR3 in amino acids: CASSLGASYYNEQFF. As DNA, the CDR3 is TGCGCCAGCAGCTTGGGGGCTAGCTACTACAATGAGCAGTTCTTC.

The CDR3 DNA follows: TGTGCCAGCGGCAAATTAGCGGGAGGGCCAGGTACGCAGTATTTT. Its translation: CASGKLAGGPGTQYF. The V and J genes are TRBV6-5 and TRBJ2-3; 11 nucleotides align to TRBD2. This CDR3 is built from 15 residues. V shed 8 bases, J shed 8 bases, and the junction held 12 bases outside the gene matches. In germline, CDR1 is MNHEY, CDR2 SVGAGI.

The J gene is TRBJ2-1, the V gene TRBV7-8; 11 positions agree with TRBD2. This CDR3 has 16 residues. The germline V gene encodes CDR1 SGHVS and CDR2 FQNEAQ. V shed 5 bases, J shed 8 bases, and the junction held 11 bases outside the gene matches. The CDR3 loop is CASSLISGRAPDEQFF. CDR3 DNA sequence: TGTGCCAGCAGCCTCATTAGCGGGAGGGCCCCGGATGAGCAGTTCTTC.

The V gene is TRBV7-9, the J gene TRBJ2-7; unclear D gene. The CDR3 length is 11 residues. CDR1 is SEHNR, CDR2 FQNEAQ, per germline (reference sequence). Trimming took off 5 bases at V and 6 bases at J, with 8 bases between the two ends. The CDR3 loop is CASSLSAEQYF. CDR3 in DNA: TGTGCCAGCAGCCTGAGCGCCGAGCAGTACTTC.

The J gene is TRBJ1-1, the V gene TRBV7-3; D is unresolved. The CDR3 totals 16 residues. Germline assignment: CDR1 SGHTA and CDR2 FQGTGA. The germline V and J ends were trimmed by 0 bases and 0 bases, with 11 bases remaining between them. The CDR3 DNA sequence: TGTGCCAGCAGCTTAACCCGACCGGGGATGAACACTGAAGCTTTCTTT. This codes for CASSLTRPGMNTEAFF.

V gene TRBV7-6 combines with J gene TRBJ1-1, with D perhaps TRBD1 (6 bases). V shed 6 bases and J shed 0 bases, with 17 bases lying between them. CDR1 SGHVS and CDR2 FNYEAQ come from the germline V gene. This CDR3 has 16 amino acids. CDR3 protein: CASRSLGGAMNTEAFF. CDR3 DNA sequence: TGTGCCAGCAGATCCCTTGGGGGGGCCATGAACACTGAAGCTTTCTTT. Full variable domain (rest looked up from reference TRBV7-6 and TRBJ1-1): GAGVSQSPRYKVTKRGQDVALRCDPISGHVSLYWYRQALGQGPEFLTYFNYEAQQDKSGLPNDRFSAERPEGSISTLTIQRTEQRDSAMYRCASRSLGGAMNTEAFFGQGTRLTVV.

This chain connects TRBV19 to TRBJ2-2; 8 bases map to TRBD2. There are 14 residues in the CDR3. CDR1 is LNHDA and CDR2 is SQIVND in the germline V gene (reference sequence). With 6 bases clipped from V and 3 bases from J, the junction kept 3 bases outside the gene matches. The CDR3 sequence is CASRTSGDTGELFF. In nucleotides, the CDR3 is TGTGCCAGTAGAACTAGCGGAGACACCGGGGAGCTGTTTTTT.

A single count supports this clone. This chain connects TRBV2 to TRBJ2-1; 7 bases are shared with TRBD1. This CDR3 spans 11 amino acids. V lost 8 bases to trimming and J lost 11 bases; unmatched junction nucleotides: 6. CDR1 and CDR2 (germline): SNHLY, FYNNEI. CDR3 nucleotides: TGTGCCAGCGGATCGGGACAGAAGCAGTTCTTC. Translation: CASGSGQKQFF.

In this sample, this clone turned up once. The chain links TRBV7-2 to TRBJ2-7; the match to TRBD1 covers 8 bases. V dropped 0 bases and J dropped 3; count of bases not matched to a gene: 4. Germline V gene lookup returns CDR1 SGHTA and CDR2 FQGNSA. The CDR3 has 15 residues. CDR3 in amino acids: CASSLATGQGYEQYF. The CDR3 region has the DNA TGTGCCAGCAGCTTAGCGACCGGACAGGGCTACGAGCAGTACTTC.

The CDR3 loop is CASSGTSGSRTDTQYF. CDR3 nucleotides: TGTGCCAGCAGCGGCACTAGTGGGTCCCGCACAGATACGCAGTATTTT. This chain links TRBV7-3 with TRBJ2-3; D may be TRBD2 (5 bases). Germline-derived CDR1 and CDR2 are SGHTA and FQGTGA. Trimming pared 5 bases from V and 1 base from J, leaving 16 bases between. The CDR3 loop spans 16 amino acids.

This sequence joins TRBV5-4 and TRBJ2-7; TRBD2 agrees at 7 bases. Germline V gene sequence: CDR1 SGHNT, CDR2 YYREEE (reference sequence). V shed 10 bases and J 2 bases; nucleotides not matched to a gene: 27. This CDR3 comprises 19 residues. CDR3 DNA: TGTGCCGGATTAGTTGAAGGCCCCGATCTAGCGGCGTTACCCTACGAGCAGTACTTC. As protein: CAGLVEGPDLAALPYEQYF.

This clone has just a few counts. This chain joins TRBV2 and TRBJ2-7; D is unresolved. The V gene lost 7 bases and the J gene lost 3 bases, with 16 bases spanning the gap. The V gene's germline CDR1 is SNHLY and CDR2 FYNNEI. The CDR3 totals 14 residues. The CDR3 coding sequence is TGTGCCAGCAAAGTGGCAGGCAGTGTCTACGAGCAGTACTTC. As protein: CASKVAGSVYEQYF.

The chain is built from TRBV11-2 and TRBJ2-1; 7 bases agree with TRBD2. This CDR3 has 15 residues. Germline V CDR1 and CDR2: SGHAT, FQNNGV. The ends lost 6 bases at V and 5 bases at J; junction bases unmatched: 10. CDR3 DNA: TGTGCCAGCAGTAGCGGGCCCAGCAGCAACAATGAGCAGTTCTTC. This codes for CASSSGPSSNNEQFF.

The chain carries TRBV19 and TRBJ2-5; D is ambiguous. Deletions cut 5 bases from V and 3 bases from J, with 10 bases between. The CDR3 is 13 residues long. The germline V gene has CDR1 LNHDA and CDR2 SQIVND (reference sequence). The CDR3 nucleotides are TGTGCCAGTAGTTTCTTGGCGGAAGAGACCCAGTACTTC. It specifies CASSFLAEETQYF.

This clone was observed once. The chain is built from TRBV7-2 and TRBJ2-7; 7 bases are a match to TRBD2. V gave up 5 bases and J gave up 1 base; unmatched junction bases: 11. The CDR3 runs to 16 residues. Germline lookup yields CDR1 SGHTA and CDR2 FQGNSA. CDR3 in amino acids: CASSPQAAGLSYEQYF. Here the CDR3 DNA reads TGTGCCAGCAGCCCGCAGGCAGCGGGGCTTTCCTACGAGCAGTACTTC.

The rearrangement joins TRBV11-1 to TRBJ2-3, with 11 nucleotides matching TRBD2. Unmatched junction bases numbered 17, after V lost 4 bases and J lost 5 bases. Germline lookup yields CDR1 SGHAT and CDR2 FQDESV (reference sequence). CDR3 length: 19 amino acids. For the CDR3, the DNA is TGTGCCAGCAGCTCATTAGCGGGAGGGGCTAATCCCCACGTAGATACGCAGTATTTT. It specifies CASSSLAGGANPHVDTQYF.

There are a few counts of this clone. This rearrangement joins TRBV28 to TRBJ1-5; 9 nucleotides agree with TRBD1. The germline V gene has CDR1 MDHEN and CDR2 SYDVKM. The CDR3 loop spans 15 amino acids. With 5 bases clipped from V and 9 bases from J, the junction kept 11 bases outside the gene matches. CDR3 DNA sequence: TGTGCCAGCAGTCCATACCCGGACAGGGGAAGGCCCCAGCATTTT. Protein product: CASSPYPDRGRPQHF.

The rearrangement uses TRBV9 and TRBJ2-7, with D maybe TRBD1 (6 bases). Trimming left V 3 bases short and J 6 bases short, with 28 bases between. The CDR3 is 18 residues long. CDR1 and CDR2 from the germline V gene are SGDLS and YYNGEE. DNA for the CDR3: TGTGCCAGCAGCGCCGATTTTGGGGGCTTCAGCCTCCCTTCCGAGCAGTACTTC. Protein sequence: CASSADFGGFSLPSEQYF.

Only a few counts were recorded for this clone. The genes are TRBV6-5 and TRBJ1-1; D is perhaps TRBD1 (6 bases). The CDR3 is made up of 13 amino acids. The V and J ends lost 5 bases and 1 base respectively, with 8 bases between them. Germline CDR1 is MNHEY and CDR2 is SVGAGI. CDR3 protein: CASSQGQNTEAFF. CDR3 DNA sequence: TGTGCCAGCAGTCAGGGACAGAACACTGAAGCTTTCTTT.

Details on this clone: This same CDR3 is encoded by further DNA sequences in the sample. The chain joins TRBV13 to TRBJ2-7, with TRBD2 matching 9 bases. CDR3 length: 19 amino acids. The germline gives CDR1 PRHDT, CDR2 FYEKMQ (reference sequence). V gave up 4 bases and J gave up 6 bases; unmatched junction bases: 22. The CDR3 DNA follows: TGTGCCAGCAGCTGGATAAGCTGGGCGGGAGGGCCGTCGGTCCCCGAGCAGTACTTC. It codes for CASSWISWAGGPSVPEQYF.

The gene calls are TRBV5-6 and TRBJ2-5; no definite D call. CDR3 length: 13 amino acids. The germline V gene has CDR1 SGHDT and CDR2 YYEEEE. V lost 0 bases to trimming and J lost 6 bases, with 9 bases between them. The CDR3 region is CASSLGAAKTQYF. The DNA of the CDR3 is TGTGCCAGCAGCTTGGGGGCCGCAAAGACCCAGTACTTC.

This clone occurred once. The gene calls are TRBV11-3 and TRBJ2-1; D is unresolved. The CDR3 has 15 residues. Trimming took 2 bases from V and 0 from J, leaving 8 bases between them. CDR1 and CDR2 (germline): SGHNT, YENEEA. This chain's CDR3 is CASSLLAVSYNEQFF. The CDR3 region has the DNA TGTGCCAGCAGCTTACTGGCGGTCTCCTACAATGAGCAGTTCTTC. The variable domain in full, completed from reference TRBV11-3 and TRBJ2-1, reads EAGVVQSPRYKIIEKKQPVAFWCNPISGHNTLYWYLQNLGQGPELLIRYENEEAVDDSQLPKDRFSAERLKGVDSTLKIQPAELGDSAVYLCASSLLAVSYNEQFFGPGTRLTVL.

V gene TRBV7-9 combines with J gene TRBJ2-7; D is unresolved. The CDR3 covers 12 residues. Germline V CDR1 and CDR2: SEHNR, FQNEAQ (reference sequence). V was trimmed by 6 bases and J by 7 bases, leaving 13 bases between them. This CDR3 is CASSLTNMEQYF. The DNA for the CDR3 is TGTGCCAGCAGTTTAACGAACATGGAGCAGTACTTC.

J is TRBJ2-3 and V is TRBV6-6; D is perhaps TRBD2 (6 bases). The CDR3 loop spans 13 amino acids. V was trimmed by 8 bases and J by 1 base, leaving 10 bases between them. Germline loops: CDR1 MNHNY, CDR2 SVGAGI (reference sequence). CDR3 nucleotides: TGTGCCAGCCGGGAGTTTGGCACAGATACGCAGTATTTT. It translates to CASREFGTDTQYF.

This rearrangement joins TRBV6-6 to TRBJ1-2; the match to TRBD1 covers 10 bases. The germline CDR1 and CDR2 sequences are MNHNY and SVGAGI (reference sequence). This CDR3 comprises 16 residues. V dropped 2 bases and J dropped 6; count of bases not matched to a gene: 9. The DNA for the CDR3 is TGTGCCAGCAGTTACGAGGGTTTGGGACAGGGGAATGGCTACACCTTC. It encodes CASSYEGLGQGNGYTF.

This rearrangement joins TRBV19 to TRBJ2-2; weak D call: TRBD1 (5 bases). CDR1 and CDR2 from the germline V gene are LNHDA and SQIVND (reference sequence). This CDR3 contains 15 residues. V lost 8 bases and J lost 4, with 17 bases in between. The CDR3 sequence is CASRQRPMSTGELFF. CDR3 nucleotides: TGTGCCAGTCGACAGAGGCCTATGAGCACCGGGGAGCTGTTTTTT.

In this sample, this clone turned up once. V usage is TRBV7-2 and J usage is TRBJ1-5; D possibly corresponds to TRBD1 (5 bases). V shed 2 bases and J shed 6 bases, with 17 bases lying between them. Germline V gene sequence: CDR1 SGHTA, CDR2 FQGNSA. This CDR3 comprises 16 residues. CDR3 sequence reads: CASSLWDSGGGQPQHF. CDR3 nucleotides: TGTGCCAGCAGCTTATGGGACTCCGGGGGAGGTCAGCCCCAGCATTTT.

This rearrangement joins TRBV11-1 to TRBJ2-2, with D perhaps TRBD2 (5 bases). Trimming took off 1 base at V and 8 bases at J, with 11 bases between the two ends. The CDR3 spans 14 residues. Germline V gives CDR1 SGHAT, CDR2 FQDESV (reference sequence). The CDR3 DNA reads TGTGCCAGCAGCTTAGTTACGGGAATGGGGGAGCTGTTTTTT. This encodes CASSLVTGMGELFF.

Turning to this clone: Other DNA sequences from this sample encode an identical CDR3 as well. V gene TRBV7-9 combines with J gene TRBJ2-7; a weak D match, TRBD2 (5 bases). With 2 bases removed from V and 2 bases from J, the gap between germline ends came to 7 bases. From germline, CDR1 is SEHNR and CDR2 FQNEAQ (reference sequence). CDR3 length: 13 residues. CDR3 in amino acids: CASSLSGTYEQYF. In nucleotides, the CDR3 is TGTGCCAGCAGCTTATCGGGGACCTACGAGCAGTACTTC.

Here the CDR3 reads CAIRPGQANEQYF. In DNA, the CDR3 is TGTGCCATCAGGCCCGGACAGGCGAACGAGCAGTACTTC. The chain recombines TRBV10-3 with TRBJ2-7, with 7 bases identical to TRBD1. In germline, CDR1 is ENHRY, CDR2 SYGVKD. The CDR3 length is 13 residues. The J segment lost 5 bases and the V segment lost 6 bases, leaving 7 bases of the junction unmatched.

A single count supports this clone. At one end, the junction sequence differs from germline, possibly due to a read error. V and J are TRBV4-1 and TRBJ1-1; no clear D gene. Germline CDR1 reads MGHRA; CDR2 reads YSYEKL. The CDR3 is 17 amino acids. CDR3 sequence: CASSQVAVGKVNTGAFF. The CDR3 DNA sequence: TGCGCCAGCAGCCAAGTAGCGGTAGGGAAGGTGAACACTGGAGCTTTCTTT.

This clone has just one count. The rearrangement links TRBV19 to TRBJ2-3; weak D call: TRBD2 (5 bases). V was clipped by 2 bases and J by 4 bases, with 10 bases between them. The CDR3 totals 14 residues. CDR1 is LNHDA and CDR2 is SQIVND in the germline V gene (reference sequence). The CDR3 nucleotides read TGTGCCAGTAGTATACCCCTGAGGGCAGATACGCAGTATTTT. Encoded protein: CASSIPLRADTQYF.